A single sample gave rise to the 16 T cell receptor beta chains below, sequenced in a study of cytomegalovirus exposure and HLA in healthy donors. This PCR relied on a set of 60 Vbeta primers and 13 Jbeta primers. Using immunoSEQ multiplex PCR, the repertoire was profiled, and TCRdb retains in-frame clones only, with some absent. The data hold about 170,000 clones, with around three quarters observed a single time. The sample comprised PBMCs. The receptors shown here come from a woman aged 50 to 60 in good health and CMV-seronegative.

This chain joins TRBV5-4 and TRBJ1-4; D uncertain. CDR3 length equals 15 residues. V gave up 1 base and J gave up 0 bases, with 7 bases separating them. Germline values: CDR1 SGHNT, CDR2 YYREEE (reference sequence). The CDR3 DNA follows: TGTGCCAGCAGCTTGTCGGCGGCAACTAATGAAAAACTGTTTTTT. It yields the protein CASSLSAATNEKLFF.

This clone turned up a few times. This chain connects TRBV6-1 to TRBJ1-1; D remains ambiguous. The ends were cut back, 7 bases at V and 5 bases at J, with 14 bases in the middle. The CDR3 contains 13 residues. Germline-derived CDR1 and CDR2 are MNHNS and SASEGT. CDR3 sequence reads: CASTGEGWTEAFF. CDR3 bases: TGTGCCAGCACTGGGGAGGGATGGACTGAAGCTTTCTTT.

The chain is built from TRBV19 and TRBJ1-4; D is ambiguous. The CDR3 runs to 15 residues. In germline, CDR1 is LNHDA, CDR2 SQIVND (reference sequence). The V end lost 4 bases, the J end lost 5 bases, and 14 bases lay between the germline ends. This CDR3 is CASSTPGLINEKLFF. CDR3 nucleotide sequence: TGTGCCAGTAGTACCCCCGGACTCATAAATGAAAAACTGTTTTTT.

Worth noting for this clone: The identical CDR3 is also encoded by other nucleotide sequences in the sample. The chain links TRBV6-4 to TRBJ2-1; the match to TRBD2 covers 12 bases. Trimming at V came to 5 bases and at J to 9 bases, leaving 8 bases not matched to a gene. Germline-derived CDR1 and CDR2 are MRHNA and SNTAGT. CDR3 size: 15 residues. The CDR3 DNA follows: TGTGCCAGCAGTCTTTTCACTAGCGGGAGGAGTGAGCAGTTCTTC. Its translation: CASSLFTSGRSEQFF.

On this clone: The junction departs from germline at one end; a sequencing error may be responsible. J is TRBJ1-1 and V is TRBV28; D gene unclear. The CDR3 sequence is 14 residues long. CDR1 and CDR2 from the germline V gene are MDHEN and SYDVKM. The CDR3: CTSRSYSMNTEAFF. The DNA for the CDR3 is TGTACCAGCAGATCGTACAGCATGAACACTGAAGCTTTCTTT.

CDR3 sequence (DNA): TGTGCCAGCAGTTCCTCGGGACAGCCGCGAAAAGATACGCAGTATTTT. Protein sequence: CASSSSGQPRKDTQYF. This rearrangement joins TRBV28 to TRBJ2-3, with 7 bases that match TRBD1. Trimming removed 4 bases from V and 5 bases from J; junction bases left unmatched: 12. The CDR3 is 16 amino acids. Germline CDR1 reads MDHEN; CDR2 reads SYDVKM.

The chain is built from TRBV28 and TRBJ2-3; possibly TRBD1 for D (7 bases). Trimming stripped 6 bases from V and 3 bases from J, with 22 bases between. Germline V CDR1 and CDR2: MDHEN, SYDVKM. The CDR3 has 17 amino acids. The CDR3 reads CASRRFGLRGETDTQYF. In nucleotides, the CDR3 is TGTGCCAGCAGGAGATTCGGGCTCAGGGGGGAAACAGATACGCAGTATTTT.

This clone came up a few times. The CDR3 region is CASSQVGLAGGRYNEQFF. CDR3 in DNA: TGTGCCAGCAGCCAAGTGGGACTAGCGGGAGGACGATACAATGAGCAGTTCTTC. V is TRBV4-2 and J is TRBJ2-1; 15 nucleotides align to TRBD2. The CDR3 is made up of 18 amino acids. Germline CDR1 reads LGHNA; CDR2 reads YNFKEQ. V was clipped by 1 base and J by 4 bases; unmatched bases: 5.

Note on this clone: An end of the junction does not agree with germline; a read error may underlie this. Other nucleotide sequences from this sample produce the same CDR3. The chain has TRBV6-1 and TRBJ1-6; tentatively, D is TRBD1 (5 bases). Germline CDR1 is MNHNS and CDR2 is SASEGT. This CDR3 region has 14 residues. The DNA of the CDR3 is TGTGCCAGCAGCATACAGGCTTATAATTCCCCCCTCCACTTT. Translated: CASSIQAYNSPLHF.

The V gene is TRBV29-1, the J gene TRBJ2-7; a possible D gene is TRBD1 (6 bases). The V gene lost 6 bases and the J gene lost 2 bases, with 11 bases spanning the gap. Germline V gives CDR1 SQVTM, CDR2 ANQGSEA. CDR3 size: 12 residues. This chain's CDR3 is CSVSGQTYEQYF. Written as DNA, the CDR3 is TGCAGCGTGAGCGGACAGACCTACGAGCAGTACTTC.

V is TRBV7-9 and J is TRBJ2-7; D not resolved. CDR3 size: 13 residues. CDR1 is SEHNR and CDR2 is FQNEAQ in the germline V gene (reference sequence). Trimming shortened V by 5 bases and J by 0 bases, and 8 bases separated the two germline ends. Written as DNA, the CDR3 is TGTGCCAGCAGCGCGATCCCCTCCTACGAGCAGTACTTC. This sequence encodes CASSAIPSYEQYF.

This clone was counted a few times. The chain has TRBV5-1 and TRBJ2-7; maybe TRBD1 (6 bases). The germline V gene has CDR1 SGHRS and CDR2 YFSETQ. Trimming shortened V by 4 bases and J by 2 bases, and 16 bases separated the two germline ends. CDR3 length: 15 amino acids. CDR3 in amino acids: CASSAFAGATYEQYF. CDR3 nucleotides: TGCGCCAGCAGCGCCTTCGCAGGGGCTACCTACGAGCAGTACTTC.

DNA for the CDR3: TGTGCCAGTACCCGACCCGGGGGGAGCATGAACACTGAAGCTTTCTTT. Translated, it gives CASTRPGGSMNTEAFF. The chain has TRBV19 and TRBJ1-1, with D possibly matching TRBD1 (5 bases). Germline CDR1 reads LNHDA; CDR2 reads SQIVND (reference sequence). The CDR3 is made up of 16 amino acids. Trimming removed 7 bases at V and 0 bases at J, with 18 bases between.

V and J are TRBV6-6 and TRBJ1-1; D gene unclear. Per the germline V gene, CDR1 is MNHNY and CDR2 is SVGAGI (reference sequence). V was trimmed by 0 bases and J by 4 bases, leaving 9 bases between them. The CDR3 loop spans 14 amino acids. The CDR3 DNA is TGTGCCAGCAGTTACTCGAACAGCCTCACTGAAGCTTTCTTT. This translates into CASSYSNSLTEAFF.

This clone has only a few counts. J is TRBJ2-1 and V is TRBV11-2; 10 nucleotides match TRBD1. Losses at the gene ends were 1 base for V and 6 bases for J; bases not matched to a gene: 6. The CDR3 covers 16 residues. CDR1 is SGHAT, CDR2 FQNNGV, per germline. The CDR3 coding sequence is TGTGCCAGCAGCTTAGTTGGGACAGGGGTGAGCAATGAGCAGTTCTTC. It specifies CASSLVGTGVSNEQFF.

The CDR3 loop is CASRIGADKNIQYF. Written as DNA, the CDR3 is TGTGCCAGCCGGATAGGGGCGGACAAAAACATTCAGTACTTC. The V call is TRBV18, the J call TRBJ2-4; D is possibly TRBD1 (5 bases). This CDR3 has 14 amino acids. Germline V lookup: CDR1 KGHSH, CDR2 LQKENI. The V end was cut by 8 bases, the J end by 3 bases, with 14 bases between.